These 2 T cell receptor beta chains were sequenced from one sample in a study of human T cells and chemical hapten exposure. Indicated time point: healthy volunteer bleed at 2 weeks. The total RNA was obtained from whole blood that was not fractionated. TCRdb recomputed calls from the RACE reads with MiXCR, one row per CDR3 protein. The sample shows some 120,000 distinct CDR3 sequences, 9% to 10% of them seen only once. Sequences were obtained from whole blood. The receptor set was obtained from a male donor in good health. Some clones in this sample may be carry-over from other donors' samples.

Written as DNA, the CDR3 is TGTGCTGTTCGGAGGGGGGGGAGGGACAATGAGCAGTTCTTC. Translation: CAVRRGGRDNEQFF. V and J are TRBV12-5 and TRBJ2-1; D perhaps matches TRBD2 (7 bases). Looked up from germline, CDR1 is LGHNT and CDR2 is FRNRAP. Trimming took 11 bases from V and 5 from J, leaving 19 bases between them. The CDR3 consists of 14 residues.

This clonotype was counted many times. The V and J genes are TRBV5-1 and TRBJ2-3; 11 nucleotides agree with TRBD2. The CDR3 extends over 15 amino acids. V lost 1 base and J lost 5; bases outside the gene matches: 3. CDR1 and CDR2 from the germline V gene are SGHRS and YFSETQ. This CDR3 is CASSLTGLAGDTQYF. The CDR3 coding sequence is TGCGCCAGCAGCTTGACAGGACTAGCGGGAGATACGCAGTATTTT. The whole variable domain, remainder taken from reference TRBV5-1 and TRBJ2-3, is KAGVTQTPRYLIKTRGQQVTLSCSPISGHRSVSWYQQTPGQGLQFLFEYFSETQRNKGNFPGRFSGRQFSNSRSEMNVSTLELGDSALYLCASSLTGLAGDTQYFGPGTRLTVL.